Sequencing of this T cell receptor beta chain was carried out in a study of T cell responses to AZD1222 COVID-19 vaccine. Whole-study findings and limits: Two doses of AZD1222 preceded a rise in Spike-specific TCR breadth and depth. At 160-218 and 743-854, vaccine-associated CD4 TCRs were dominant, and they spanned spike.

This table comes from immunoSEQ multiplex PCR, and its TCRdb copy is limited to in-frame clones, with some not included. The sample lists approximately 120,000 clones; about 90% were seen once. CDR1 and CDR2 (germline): MGHDK, SYGVNS. The length of the CDR3 is 14 residues. Trimming stripped 4 bases from V and 4 bases from J, with 13 bases between. As regards this clone: Its antigen is not identified.

The chain recombines TRBV25-1 with TRBJ1-2; a possible D gene is TRBD1 (5 bases). Sequencing was performed on peripheral blood, taken on day 0 of AZD1222 vaccination. The sequence came from an adult in good health. For the CDR3, the DNA is TGTGCCAGCAGTGGACGGGGACGGATCTATGGCTACACCTTC. As protein: CASSGRGRIYGYTF.